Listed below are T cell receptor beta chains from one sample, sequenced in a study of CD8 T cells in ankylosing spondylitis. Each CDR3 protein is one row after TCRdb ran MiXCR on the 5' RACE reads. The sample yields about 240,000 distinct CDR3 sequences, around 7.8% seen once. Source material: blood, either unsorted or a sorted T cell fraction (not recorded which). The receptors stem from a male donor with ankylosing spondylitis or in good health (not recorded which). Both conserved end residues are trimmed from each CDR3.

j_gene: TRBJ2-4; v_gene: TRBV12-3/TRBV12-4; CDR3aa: ASSLHGVGKNIQY
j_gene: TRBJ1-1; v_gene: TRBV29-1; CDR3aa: SVHDPSEAF
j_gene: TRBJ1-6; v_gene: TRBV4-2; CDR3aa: ASSQEGRWNSPLH
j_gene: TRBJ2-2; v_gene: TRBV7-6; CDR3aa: ASSLVFEGTGELF
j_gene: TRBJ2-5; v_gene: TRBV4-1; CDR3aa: ASSLKGLAGGPQETQY
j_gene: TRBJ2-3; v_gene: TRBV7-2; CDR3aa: ASSPRTSIPDTQY
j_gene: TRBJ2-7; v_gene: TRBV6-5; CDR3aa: ASSYSIRGGGLSQY
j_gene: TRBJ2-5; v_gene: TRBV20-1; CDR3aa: SAQRQETQY
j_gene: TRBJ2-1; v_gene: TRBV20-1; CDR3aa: SADKTSGVNEQF
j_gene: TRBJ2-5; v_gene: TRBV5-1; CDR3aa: ASSFVATGGAGETQY
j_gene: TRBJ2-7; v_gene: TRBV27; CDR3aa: ASSLYDRGREQY
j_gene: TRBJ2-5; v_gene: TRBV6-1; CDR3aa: ATQRTGADTQY
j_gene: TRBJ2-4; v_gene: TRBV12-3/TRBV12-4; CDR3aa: ASSLGNIQY
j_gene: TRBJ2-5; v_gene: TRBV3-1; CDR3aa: ASSQEYRVETQY
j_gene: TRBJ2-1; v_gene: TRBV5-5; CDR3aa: ASSLAIRFRGIL
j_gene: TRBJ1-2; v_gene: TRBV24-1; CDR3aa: ATAGTDYGYT
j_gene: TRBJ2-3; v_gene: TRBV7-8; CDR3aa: ASSLTGVATQY
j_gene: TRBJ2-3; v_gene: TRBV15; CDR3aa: ATSSGGQRGLRTDTQY
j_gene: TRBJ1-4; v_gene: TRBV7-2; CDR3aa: ASSLVSRLATNEKLF
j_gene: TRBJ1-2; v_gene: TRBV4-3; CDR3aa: ASSPRAGQGYGYT
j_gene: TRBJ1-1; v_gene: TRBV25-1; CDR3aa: ASSESGTGVSNTEAF
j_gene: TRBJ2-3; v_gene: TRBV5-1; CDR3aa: ASSLAVAGVTDTQY
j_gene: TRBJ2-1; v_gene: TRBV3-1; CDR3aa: ASSQGKGPYNEQF
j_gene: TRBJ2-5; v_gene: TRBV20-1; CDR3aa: SAGPGTSFETQY
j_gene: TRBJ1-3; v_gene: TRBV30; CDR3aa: AWSRPRGGNTIY
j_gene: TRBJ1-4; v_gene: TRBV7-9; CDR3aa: ASSFKRLATNEKLF
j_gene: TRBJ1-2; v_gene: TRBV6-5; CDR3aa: ASSSPRSNYGYT
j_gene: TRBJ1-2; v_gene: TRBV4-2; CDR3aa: ASSQDPLRLGEGYT
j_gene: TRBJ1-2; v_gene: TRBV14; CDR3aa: ASSQRTYGYT
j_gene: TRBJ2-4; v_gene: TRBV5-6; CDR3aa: ASSPRTGTNKNIQY
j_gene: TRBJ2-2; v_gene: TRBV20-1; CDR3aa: SARAESNTGELF
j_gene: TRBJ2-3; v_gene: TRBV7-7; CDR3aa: ASSLGVGGSDTQY
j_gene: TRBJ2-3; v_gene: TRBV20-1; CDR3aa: SASGGKSTDTQY
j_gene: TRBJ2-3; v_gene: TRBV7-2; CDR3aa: ASSWVGGRKVDTQY
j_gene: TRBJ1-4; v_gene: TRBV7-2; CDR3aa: ASSLAVSWPTNEKLF
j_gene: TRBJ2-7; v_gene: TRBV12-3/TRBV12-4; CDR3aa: ASSLGGGAFYEQY
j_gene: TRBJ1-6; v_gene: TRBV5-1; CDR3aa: ASSLSGRGSYNSPLH
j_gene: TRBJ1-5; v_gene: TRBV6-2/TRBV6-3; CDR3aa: ASSRDRVNQPQH
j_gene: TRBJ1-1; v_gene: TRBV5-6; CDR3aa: ASSSQPNSRAGTEAF
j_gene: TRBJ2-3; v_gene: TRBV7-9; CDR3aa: ASSLGLAGSDTQY
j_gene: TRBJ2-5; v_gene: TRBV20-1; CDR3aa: SARGDYQETQY
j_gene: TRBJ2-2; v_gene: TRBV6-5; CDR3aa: ASSYGTDTGELF
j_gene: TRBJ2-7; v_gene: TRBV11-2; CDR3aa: ASSLSGPSEQY
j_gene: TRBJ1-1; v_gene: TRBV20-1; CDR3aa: SAREIVAF
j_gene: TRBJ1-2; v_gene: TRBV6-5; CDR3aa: ASSSAGGGLWYGYT
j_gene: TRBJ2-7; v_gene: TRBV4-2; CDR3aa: ASSQDTRASYEQY
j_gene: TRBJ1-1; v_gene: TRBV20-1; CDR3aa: SARGAEATNTEAF
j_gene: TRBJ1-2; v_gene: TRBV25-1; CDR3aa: ASSVAGAWYGYT
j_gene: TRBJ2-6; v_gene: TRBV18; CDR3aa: ASSPGLVSGANVLT
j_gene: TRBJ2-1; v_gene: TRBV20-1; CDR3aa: SAPDPSRGYNEQF
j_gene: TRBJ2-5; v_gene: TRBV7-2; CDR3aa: ASTQGGTQETQY
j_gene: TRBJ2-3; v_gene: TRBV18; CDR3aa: ASSPRLRGATDTQY
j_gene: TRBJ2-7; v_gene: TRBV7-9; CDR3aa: ASSSNNEQY
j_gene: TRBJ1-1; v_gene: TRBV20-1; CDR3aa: SARGVYTEAF
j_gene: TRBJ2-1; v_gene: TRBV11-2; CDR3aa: ASSLASGSYNEQF